These 18 T cell receptor beta chains were all obtained from the same sample, sequenced in a study of OX40 agonist ivuxolimab in advanced cancers. Profiling relied on immunoSEQ multiplex PCR, and the TCRdb table lists in-frame clones only, not all of them. Here the sample spans 35,000 to 55,000 clones, around 94% being singletons. Sequencing was performed on CD4+ or CD8+ T cells sorted from blood, taken in a trial of the OX40 agonist ivuxolimab. These receptor sequences come from an adult with an advanced solid tumor such as melanoma, head and neck, liver or kidney cancer.

V and J are TRBV11-2 and TRBJ2-1; TRBD2 matches at 7 bases. V was pared by 0 bases and J by 0 bases, with 11 bases of the junction left unmatched. Germline V gene data show CDR1 as SGHAT and CDR2 as FQNNGV. The length of the CDR3 is 19 residues. CDR3 DNA: TGTGCCAGCAGCTTAGACGGTTCTCTAGCGGAAGGCTCCTACAATGAGCAGTTCTTC. It encodes CASSLDGSLAEGSYNEQFF.

The gene calls are TRBV5-1 and TRBJ2-7; TRBD1 or TRBD2 may be the D gene (6 bases each). Germline assignment: CDR1 SGHRS and CDR2 YFSETQ. The CDR3 consists of 14 residues. Trimming shortened V by 3 bases and J by 3 bases, and 13 bases separated the two germline ends. The CDR3, as DNA: TGCGCCAGCAGCTGGGGGGCAGGGAACTACGAGCAGTACTTC. Residues: CASSWGAGNYEQYF. Full variable domain (outside the CDR3, taken from reference TRBV5-1 and TRBJ2-7): KAGVTQTPRYLIKTRGQQVTLSCSPISGHRSVSWYQQTPGQGLQFLFEYFSETQRNKGNFPGRFSGRQFSNSRSEMNVSTLELGDSALYLCASSWGAGNYEQYFGPGTRLTVT.

The chain recombines TRBV5-6 with TRBJ2-7; D uncertain. V lost 0 bases, J lost 2 bases, and 3 bases lay in between. The CDR3 runs to 12 residues. The germline CDR1 and CDR2 sequences are SGHDT and YYEEEE. CDR3 coding DNA: TGTGCCAGCAGCTTGGCTCCCTACGAGCAGTACTTC. Amino acid sequence: CASSLAPYEQYF. The full variable domain, its missing parts supplied by reference TRBV5-6 and TRBJ2-7, is DAGVTQSPTHLIKTRGQQVTLRCSPKSGHDTVSWYQQALGQGPQFIFQYYEEEERQRGNFPDRFSGHQFPNYSSELNVNALLLGDSALYLCASSLAPYEQYFGPGTRLTVT.

The chain carries TRBV28 and TRBJ1-4; TRBD1 agrees at 8 bases. V lost 5 bases, J lost 8 bases, and 7 bases stayed unmatched. There are 14 residues in the CDR3. Germline lookup yields CDR1 MDHEN and CDR2 SYDVKM. Here the CDR3 reads CASSSDRGNEKLFF. The DNA of the CDR3 is TGTGCCAGCAGTAGCGACAGGGGTAACGAAAAACTGTTTTTT. The full variable domain, completed using reference TRBV28 and TRBJ1-4, is DVKVTQSSRYLVKRTGEKVFLECVQDMDHENMFWYRQDPGLGLRLIYFSYDVKMKEKGDIPEGYSVSREKKERFSLILESASTNQTSMYLCASSSDRGNEKLFFGSGTQLSVL.

CDR3 nucleotides: TGTGCCAGCAGCTTGTTCGAGCAGTACTTC. Its translation is CASSLFEQYF. The rearrangement joins TRBV5-8 to TRBJ2-7; D remains ambiguous. Trimming took 1 base from V and 6 from J, leaving 2 bases between them. CDR1 SGHTS and CDR2 YDEGEE come from the germline V gene. The CDR3 runs to 10 residues.

The chain links TRBV2 to TRBJ1-3, with unresolved D. Germline lookup yields CDR1 SNHLY and CDR2 FYNNEI. With 4 bases removed from V and 0 bases from J, the gap between germline ends came to 10 bases. This CDR3 spans 15 amino acids. This CDR3 reads CASSGLTYSGNTIYF. The CDR3 DNA sequence: TGTGCCAGCAGTGGCCTTACCTACTCTGGAAACACCATATATTTT.

The rearrangement links TRBV11-2 to TRBJ2-3; 11 bases line up with TRBD2. J was trimmed by 5 bases and V by 1 base; bases with no gene match: 5. CDR1 SGHAT and CDR2 FQNNGV come from the germline V gene. This CDR3 region has 16 residues. The CDR3 spells CASSLVSGRAKDTQYF. CDR3 DNA: TGTGCCAGCAGCTTAGTTAGCGGGAGGGCCAAAGATACGCAGTATTTT.

This chain joins TRBV9 and TRBJ2-7; weak D call: TRBD2 (5 bases). V lost 2 bases and J 6 bases, leaving 12 bases between the germline ends. The CDR3 length is 13 residues. The germline gives CDR1 SGDLS, CDR2 YYNGEE. In DNA, the CDR3 is TGTGCCAGCAGCGTGTTGGACTCCGGCGAGCAGTACTTC. Translation: CASSVLDSGEQYF.

This rearrangement joins TRBV19 to TRBJ2-3; TRBD2 matches at 9 bases. The CDR3 length is 15 residues. Trimming took 6 bases from V and 0 from J; bases not matched to a gene: 4. Germline CDR1 LNHDA, CDR2 SQIVND (reference sequence). The CDR3 loop is CASSPTSGSTDTQYF. CDR3 nucleotide sequence: TGTGCCAGTAGCCCTACTAGCGGGAGCACAGATACGCAGTATTTT.

The rearrangement uses TRBV11-2 and TRBJ2-1; D is uncertain. V was shortened by 5 bases and J by 9 bases, with 11 bases between the two germline ends. The CDR3 runs to 12 residues. Germline V gene lookup returns CDR1 SGHAT and CDR2 FQNNGV. The CDR3 loop reads CASSMPTVEQFF. The CDR3 DNA is TGTGCCAGCAGCATGCCTACGGTTGAGCAGTTCTTC.

J is TRBJ2-7 and V is TRBV19, with unresolved D. CDR3 length equals 13 residues. Germline loops: CDR1 LNHDA, CDR2 SQIVND (reference sequence). The V end was cut by 6 bases, the J end by 0 bases, with 9 bases between. The CDR3 nucleotides are TGTGCCAGTAGCTTGGGCCTCTCCTACGAGCAGTACTTC. Its protein is CASSLGLSYEQYF. Drawing the rest from reference TRBV19 and TRBJ2-7, the complete variable domain is DGGITQSPKYLFRKEGQNVTLSCEQNLNHDAMYWYRQDPGQGLRLIYYSQIVNDFQKGDIAEGYSVSREKKESFPLTVTSAQKNPTAFYLCASSLGLSYEQYFGPGTRLTVT.

CDR3 nucleotide sequence: TGTGCCAGCAGCTTGGGTCCAGCCGCAACACATGGCTACACCTTC. It translates to CASSLGPAATHGYTF. The chain links TRBV5-6 to TRBJ1-2, with no clear D. In germline, CDR1 is SGHDT, CDR2 YYEEEE. The CDR3 sequence is 15 residues long. V was cut by 0 bases and J by 6 bases, with 15 bases left in between.

The chain has TRBV28 and TRBJ2-7, with 9 bases lining up with TRBD2. In germline, CDR1 is MDHEN, CDR2 SYDVKM. Trimming removed 10 bases from V and 2 bases from J; junction bases left unmatched: 9. The CDR3 sequence is 14 residues long. The CDR3 coding sequence is TGTGCCACTGCCCGGCTAGCGGGAACCTACGAGCAGTACTTC. Its translation: CATARLAGTYEQYF.

This clone came up a few times. The chain has TRBV6-1 and TRBJ2-4; 10 nucleotides match TRBD1. The V gene end was trimmed by 4 bases and the J gene end by 6 bases; junction bases not matched to a gene: 9. From germline, CDR1 is MNHNS and CDR2 SASEGT. This CDR3 comprises 16 residues. The CDR3 here is CASSGPGQGYLNIQYF. CDR3 nucleotides: TGTGCCAGCAGTGGTCCGGGACAGGGGTATTTAAACATTCAGTACTTC.

The J gene is TRBJ2-1, the V gene TRBV4-3; 9 bases fit TRBD1. The germline V gene has CDR1 LGHNA and CDR2 YSLEER. The V gene end was trimmed by 0 bases and the J gene end by 4 bases; junction bases not matched to a gene: 4. This CDR3 has 16 amino acids. The CDR3 DNA reads TGCGCCAGCAGCCAAGATCGTGGGACAGGGTACAATGAGCAGTTCTTC. Translated: CASSQDRGTGYNEQFF.

The rearrangement joins TRBV29-1 to TRBJ1-2; D remains unclear. Germline CDR1 SQVTM, CDR2 ANQGSEA. V was trimmed by 3 bases and J by 0 bases, leaving 8 bases between them. The CDR3 is made up of 13 amino acids. CDR3 sequence: CSVESDTNYGYTF. Written as DNA, the CDR3 is TGCAGCGTTGAGTCAGATACTAACTATGGCTACACCTTC.

This clone was observed a few times. The sample holds other DNA sequences that translate to the same CDR3. V and J are TRBV19 and TRBJ2-7; D not certain. The V and J ends lost 3 bases and 4 bases respectively, with 4 bases between them. CDR1 LNHDA and CDR2 SQIVND come from the germline V gene (reference sequence). The CDR3 extends over 11 amino acids. The CDR3 sequence: CASSIGYEQYF. CDR3 in DNA: TGTGCCAGTAGTATCGGGTACGAGCAGTACTTC.

This chain uses TRBV21-1 with TRBJ2-7; TRBD1 reflects the table's D call only, with no check against the DNA. TRBV21-1 is labeled a pseudogene. The length of the CDR3 is 15 residues. CDR3 region: CASSKGRQGNYEQYF. The CDR3 DNA reads as TGTGCCAGCAGCAAAGGGAGACAGGGGAACTACGAGCAGTACTTC.